What follows describes a single TCR beta chain. What it binds is not known. Assay used: immunoSEQ multiplex PCR; TCRdb lists only in-frame clones, some missing. This sample has 4,000 to 5,000 clones, with more than 60% found just once. This record belongs to a study of brain metastases from non-small cell lung cancer. General study points: T-cell infiltration was lower in brain metastases than primaries (P < 0.001).

Germline CDR1 MRHNA, CDR2 SNTAGT. The CDR3 length is 15 residues. Trimming cost V 6 bases and J 2 bases; bases outside gene matches: 6. What was sequenced was primary lung tumor tissue. The clonotype originates from a donor aged 40 or over with non-small cell lung cancer. The genes are TRBV6-4 and TRBJ2-2, with 7 bases that match TRBD2. CDR3 loop: CASSDGGDNTGELFF. As DNA, the CDR3 is TGTGCCAGCAGCGATGGGGGGGATAACACCGGGGAGCTGTTTTTT.